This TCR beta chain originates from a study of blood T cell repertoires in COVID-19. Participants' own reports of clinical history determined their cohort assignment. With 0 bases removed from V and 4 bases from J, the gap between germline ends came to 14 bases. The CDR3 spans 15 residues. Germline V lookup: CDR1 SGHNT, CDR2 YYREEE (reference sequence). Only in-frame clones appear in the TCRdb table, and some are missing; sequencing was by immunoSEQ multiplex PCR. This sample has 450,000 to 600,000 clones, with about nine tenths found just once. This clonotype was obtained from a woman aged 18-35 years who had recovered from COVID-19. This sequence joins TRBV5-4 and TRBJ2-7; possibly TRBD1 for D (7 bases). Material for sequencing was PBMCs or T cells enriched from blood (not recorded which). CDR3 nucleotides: TGTGCCAGCAGCTTGGCCCAGGGGGGAGTTTACGAGCAGTACTTC. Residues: CASSLAQGGVYEQYF.